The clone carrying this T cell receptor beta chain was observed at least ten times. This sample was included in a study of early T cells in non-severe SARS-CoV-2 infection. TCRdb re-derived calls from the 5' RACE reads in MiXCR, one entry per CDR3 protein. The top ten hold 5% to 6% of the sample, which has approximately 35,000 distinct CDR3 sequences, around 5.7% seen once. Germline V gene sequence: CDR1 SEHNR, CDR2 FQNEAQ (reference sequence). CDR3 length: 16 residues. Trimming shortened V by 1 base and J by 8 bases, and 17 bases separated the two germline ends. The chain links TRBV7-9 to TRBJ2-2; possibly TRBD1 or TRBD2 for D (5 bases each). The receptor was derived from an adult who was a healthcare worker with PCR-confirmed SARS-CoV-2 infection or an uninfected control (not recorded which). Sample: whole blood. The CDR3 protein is CASSLGDHRTRGELFF. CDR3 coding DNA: TGTGCCAGCAGCTTAGGGGACCACCGAACAAGGGGGGAGCTGTTTTTT.